This passage covers 27 T cell receptor beta chains from one sample sequenced in a study of blood T cell repertoires in COVID-19. Assay used: immunoSEQ multiplex PCR; TCRdb lists only in-frame clones, some missing. The table has approximately 88,000 clones, about 84% seen once. Sequences were obtained from peripheral blood. These receptors all stem from a woman in her seventies with acute or convalescent COVID-19.

The chain is built from TRBV5-1 and TRBJ2-2; a weak D match, TRBD2 (5 bases). V gave up 3 bases and J gave up 5 bases, with 11 bases separating them. Germline values: CDR1 SGHRS, CDR2 YFSETQ. This CDR3 comprises 14 residues. CDR3 in amino acids: CASSSRTETGELFF. DNA of the CDR3: TGCGCCAGCAGCTCTCGGACTGAGACCGGGGAGCTGTTTTTT.

The J gene is TRBJ1-5, the V gene TRBV28; 10 bases map to TRBD1. CDR1 MDHEN and CDR2 SYDVKM come from the germline V gene. Trimming cost V 5 bases and J 4 bases; bases outside gene matches: 11. CDR3 length equals 17 residues. This CDR3 reads CASSTRTGGMGNQPQHF. For the CDR3, the DNA is TGTGCCAGCAGTACCCGGACAGGGGGTATGGGAAATCAGCCCCAGCATTTT.

The CDR3 DNA follows: TGTGCCAGCAGCCAAGAGGGGGCTATAACTGAAGCTTTCTTT. It encodes CASSQEGAITEAFF. This rearrangement joins TRBV14 to TRBJ1-1; TRBD1 is a possible D gene (6 bases). The CDR3 has 14 residues. Germline CDR1 is SGHDN and CDR2 is FVKESK. V was pared by 0 bases and J by 5 bases, with 10 bases between.

This clone was detected only a few times. V is TRBV6-5 and J is TRBJ1-6; unclear D gene. Germline CDR1 and CDR2: MNHEY and SVGAGI. Trimming left V 2 bases short and J 7 bases short, with 9 bases between. The CDR3 extends over 14 amino acids. CDR3 protein: CASSYPGTNSPLHF. Here the CDR3 DNA reads TGTGCCAGCAGTTACCCAGGCACCAATTCACCCCTCCACTTT.

This clone was observed a handful of times. This chain links TRBV9 with TRBJ2-7; the match to TRBD2 covers 10 bases. Germline V lookup: CDR1 SGDLS, CDR2 YYNGEE. The CDR3 covers 13 residues. With 0 bases clipped from V and 6 bases from J, the junction kept 0 bases outside the gene matches. The CDR3 reads CASSVASGSEQYV. Written as DNA, the CDR3 is TGTGCCAGCAGCGTAGCTAGCGGGAGCGAGCAGTACGTC.

V is TRBV10-3 and J is TRBJ2-1; D remains ambiguous. Per germline, CDR1 ENHRY and CDR2 SYGVKD. V lost 3 bases and J 8 bases, leaving 11 bases between the germline ends. The CDR3 length is 13 residues. The CDR3 sequence is CAISDALVDEQFF. In DNA form, the CDR3 reads TGTGCCATCAGTGATGCCCTAGTCGATGAGCAGTTCTTC.

The chain has TRBV10-1 and TRBJ2-3, with D possibly matching TRBD2 (6 bases). The CDR3 has 14 residues. Deletions cut 6 bases from V and 6 bases from J, with 16 bases between. CDR1 and CDR2 from the germline V gene are WNHNN and SYGVQD (reference sequence). The CDR3, as DNA: TGCGCCAGCAGGCCGGGACCGGGGGTGGATACGCAGTATTTT. Translating it yields CASRPGPGVDTQYF.

The V gene is TRBV19, the J gene TRBJ2-5; 14 bases match TRBD2. Germline CDR1 is LNHDA and CDR2 is SQIVND (reference sequence). The V segment lost 4 bases and the J segment 5 bases; nucleotides outside the gene matches: 6. This CDR3 has 16 residues. The CDR3 spells CASSKTSGRAGETQYF. CDR3 sequence (DNA): TGTGCCAGTAGTAAGACTAGCGGGAGGGCCGGGGAGACCCAGTACTTC.

This clone occurred a few times. The gene calls are TRBV5-1 and TRBJ1-1; 11 nucleotides line up with TRBD1. The CDR3 is 15 amino acids. The germline gives CDR1 SGHRS, CDR2 YFSETQ. Trimming cost V 0 bases and J 10 bases; bases outside gene matches: 8. CDR3 in DNA: TGCGCCAGCAGCTTGGAAGGACAGGGGGCGTTAAGAGCTTTCTTT. Translated, it gives CASSLEGQGALRAFF.

The rearrangement uses TRBV6-5 and TRBJ2-7; 7 nucleotides match TRBD1. The CDR3 runs 13 residues. CDR1 and CDR2 (germline): MNHEY, SVGAGI. After removal of 5 bases from V and 3 bases from J, the junction contained 4 bases not matched to a gene. The CDR3 loop is CASSHRDSYEQYV. CDR3 nucleotides: TGTGCCAGCAGTCACCGGGACAGCTACGAGCAGTACGTC.

V is TRBV11-2 and J is TRBJ2-2; 7 nucleotides align to TRBD1. CDR1 is SGHAT and CDR2 is FQNNGV in the germline V gene. There are 15 residues in the CDR3. J lost 1 base, V lost 5 bases, and 4 bases had no gene match. The CDR3 here is CASSPDRMNTGELFF. In nucleotides, the CDR3 is TGTGCCAGCAGCCCGGACAGGATGAACACCGGGGAGCTGTTTTTT.

The chain employs TRBV11-3 and TRBJ1-1, with D perhaps matching TRBD1 (5 bases). Trimming left V 2 bases short and J 0 bases short, with 7 bases between. This CDR3 has 14 amino acids. The germline CDR1 and CDR2 sequences are SGHNT and YENEEA. DNA of the CDR3: TGTGCCAGCAGCTTATCAGGGATGAACACTGAAGCTTTCTTT. Protein sequence: CASSLSGMNTEAFF.

This chain links TRBV18 with TRBJ2-1; 8 bases agree with TRBD2. Germline-derived CDR1 and CDR2 are KGHSH and LQKENI. The junction had 9 bases not matched to a gene; V was cut back by 3 bases and J by 5 bases. This CDR3 contains 16 residues. CDR3 DNA sequence: TGTGCCAGCTCACCCCCGGGACTAGTCCTCAACAATGAGCAGTTCTTC. It yields the protein CASSPPGLVLNNEQFF. The variable domain in full, with the rest retrieved from reference TRBV18 and TRBJ2-1, is NAGVMQNPRHLVRRRGQEARLRCSPMKGHSHVYWYRQLPEEGLKFMVYLQKENIIDESGMPKERFSAEFPKEGPSILRIQQVVRGDSAAYFCASSPPGLVLNNEQFFGPGTRLTVL.

The CDR3 protein is CASSYRDREEKLFF. The CDR3 DNA sequence: TGTGCCAGCAGTTACCGGGACAGGGAGGAAAAACTGTTTTTT. The V and J genes are TRBV6-5 and TRBJ1-4; 9 bases agree with TRBD1. From germline, CDR1 is MNHEY and CDR2 SVGAGI. After removal of 2 bases from V and 8 bases from J, the junction contained 3 bases not matched to a gene. The CDR3 runs 14 residues.

This sequence joins TRBV28 and TRBJ1-2; 9 bases match TRBD1. J gave up 5 bases and V 6 bases, and 19 bases lay outside the gene matches. CDR1 and CDR2 (germline): MDHEN, SYDVKM. The CDR3 is made up of 18 amino acids. The CDR3 region is CASSLLPPGQGTEYGYTF. The CDR3 bases are TGTGCCAGCAGCCTCCTCCCTCCGGGACAGGGTACGGAGTATGGCTACACCTTC.

The V gene is TRBV3-1 (or the pseudogene TRBV3-2), the J gene TRBJ1-2; 8 positions agree with TRBD1. The J segment lost 3 bases and the V segment lost 0 bases, leaving 6 bases of the junction unmatched. The germline V gene encodes CDR1 LGHDT and CDR2 YNNKEL (reference sequence). This CDR3 comprises 16 residues. CDR3 region: CASSQDGSGGHYGYTF. The CDR3 bases are TGTGCCAGCAGCCAAGACGGGTCAGGGGGCCACTATGGCTACACCTTC.

The V call is TRBV28, the J call TRBJ1-4; TRBD1 is a possible D gene (6 bases). Looked up from germline, CDR1 is MDHEN and CDR2 is SYDVKM. V was pared by 6 bases and J by 4 bases, with 12 bases between. The CDR3 is made up of 14 amino acids. The CDR3 nucleotides read TGTGCCAGCAGGGTAGGGGGTCATAATGAAAAACTGTTTTTT. Translation gives CASRVGGHNEKLFF.

V usage is TRBV27 and J usage is TRBJ2-3; D may be TRBD1 (6 bases). V dropped 5 bases and J dropped 2 bases, with 17 bases sitting between them. Germline V CDR1 and CDR2: MNHEY, SMNVEV (reference sequence). CDR3 length: 16 residues. As DNA, the CDR3 is TGTGCCAGCAGTCGCCCGGGACACCCCGTCACAGATACGCAGTATTTT. This sequence encodes CASSRPGHPVTDTQYF.

The genes are TRBV19 and TRBJ1-2; D might be TRBD1 (6 bases). The CDR3 contains 15 residues. Germline V gene data show CDR1 as LNHDA and CDR2 as SQIVND (reference sequence). V was shortened by 2 bases and J by 4 bases, with 14 bases between the two germline ends. CDR3 DNA sequence: TGTGCCAGTAGTATACCGGGACAAACTGCCTATGGCTACACCTTC. Translated: CASSIPGQTAYGYTF.

The chain is built from TRBV6-4 and TRBJ2-7; D is possibly TRBD1 (5 bases). Trimming took off 6 bases at V and 3 bases at J, with 18 bases between the two ends. The CDR3 extends over 15 amino acids. Germline CDR1 reads MRHNA; CDR2 reads SNTAGT. In DNA form, the CDR3 reads TGTGCCAGCAGGGGGAACAGGAGACTCTTCTACGAGCAGTACGTC. This sequence encodes CASRGNRRLFYEQYV.

CDR3 nucleotides: TGTGCCAGCAGTGAGAGCAGCGCAACTAATGAAAAACTGTTTTTT. Protein sequence: CASSESSATNEKLFF. This sequence joins TRBV2 and TRBJ1-4, with D unresolved. The CDR3 consists of 15 residues. CDR1 SNHLY and CDR2 FYNNEI come from the germline V gene. V lost 3 bases and J lost 0, with 8 bases in between.

This clone has only a few counts. V and J are TRBV9 and TRBJ1-2; D may be TRBD1 (6 bases). V lost 0 bases to trimming and J lost 6 bases, with 18 bases between them. Germline assignment: CDR1 SGDLS and CDR2 YYNGEE. This CDR3 has 16 residues. The CDR3 sequence: CASSVAPGHMHHGYTF. As DNA, the CDR3 is TGTGCCAGCAGCGTAGCTCCGGGACACATGCATCATGGCTACACCTTC.

In this sample, this clone turned up once. The chain recombines TRBV2 with TRBJ2-1; no clear D. The length of the CDR3 is 14 residues. Germline assignment: CDR1 SNHLY and CDR2 FYNNEI. The V and J ends lost 6 bases and 10 bases respectively, with 19 bases between them. As DNA, the CDR3 is TGTGCCAGCAGCCCGACCACCCTGGTCGGGGAGCAGTTCTTC. It translates to CASSPTTLVGEQFF.

The chain employs TRBV5-5 and TRBJ2-7, with a weak D call TRBD2 (5 bases). CDR3 length: 12 residues. Germline V gives CDR1 SGHKS, CDR2 YYEKEE (reference sequence). Trimming took off 4 bases at V and 7 bases at J, with 12 bases between the two ends. The CDR3 loop is CASSPLAREQYV. In DNA form, the CDR3 reads TGTGCCAGCAGCCCTCTAGCAAGGGAGCAGTACGTC.

The CDR3: CASSLLTGDGYTF. The CDR3 coding sequence is TGTGCCAGCAGCCTGCTGACAGGGGATGGCTACACCTTC. This chain joins TRBV5-4 and TRBJ1-2, with 8 bases that match TRBD1. Germline trimming cut 4 bases from V and 6 bases from J; bases unmatched to any gene: 5. The CDR3 covers 13 residues. Germline CDR1 and CDR2: SGHNT and YYREEE (reference sequence).

This sequence joins TRBV29-1 and TRBJ1-2; tentative D call: TRBD1 (5 bases). Germline V gene data show CDR1 as SQVTM and CDR2 as ANQGSEA. The CDR3 extends over 13 amino acids. V lost 4 bases and J lost 6, with 15 bases in between. The DNA of the CDR3 is TGCAGCGTTGTGGGTGACAGCACCCATGGCTACACCTTC. Protein product: CSVVGDSTHGYTF.

V and J are TRBV6-6 and TRBJ1-5, with 7 nucleotides matching TRBD1. The CDR3 spans 16 residues. J lost 2 bases, V lost 6 bases, and 10 bases had no gene match. Germline CDR1 is MNHNY and CDR2 is SVGAGI (reference sequence). CDR3 loop: CASSRQGMKGNQPQHF. As DNA, the CDR3 is TGTGCCAGCAGCCGACAGGGAATGAAGGGCAATCAGCCCCAGCATTTT.